One sample yielded the 31 T cell receptor beta chains listed below, sequenced in a study of blood T cell repertoires in COVID-19. The method was immunoSEQ multiplex PCR; TCRdb's version includes in-frame clones alone and lacks a portion of them. The sample records approximately 68,000 clones, roughly 84% being singletons. Sequencing was done on a sample of peripheral blood. These TCRs come from a woman aged 45-65 years with acute or convalescent COVID-19.

This clone was recorded only once. The chain uses TRBV13 and TRBJ2-7, with 8 bases lining up with TRBD1. V gave up 3 bases and J gave up 1 base; unmatched junction bases: 2. The CDR3 spans 14 residues. Germline V gene data show CDR1 as PRHDT and CDR2 as FYEKMQ (reference sequence). The CDR3 DNA sequence: TGTGCCAGCAGCTTCCGGGACAGGTCCTACGAGCAGTACTTC. Translation gives CASSFRDRSYEQYF.

This clone was recorded many times. J is TRBJ2-3 and V is TRBV5-1, with 7 bases matching TRBD2. Germline values: CDR1 SGHRS, CDR2 YFSETQ. CDR3 length equals 16 residues. V shed 6 bases and J 0 bases; nucleotides not matched to a gene: 10. The CDR3 loop is CASMGGELSSTDTQYF. CDR3 in DNA: TGCGCCAGCATGGGAGGGGAACTATCTAGCACAGATACGCAGTATTTT.

The chain recombines TRBV3-1 (or the pseudogene TRBV3-2) with TRBJ2-2; maybe TRBD1 (5 bases). This CDR3 spans 14 amino acids. The germline CDR1 and CDR2 sequences are LGHDT and YNNKEL (reference sequence). The V end was cut by 1 base, the J end by 4 bases, with 7 bases between. CDR3 sequence: CASSQAGITGELFF. The CDR3 DNA sequence: TGTGCCAGCAGCCAAGCAGGGATCACCGGGGAGCTGTTTTTT.

This clone was observed a handful of times. The chain links TRBV6-5 to TRBJ1-3, with no clear D. Between the trimmed V and J ends, which lost 4 bases and 0 bases, there was a span of 7 bases. This CDR3 comprises 14 residues. From germline, CDR1 is MNHEY and CDR2 SVGAGI. CDR3 in DNA: TGTGCCAGCAGTTCGAGCGTCTCTGGAAACACCATATATTTT. Translated: CASSSSVSGNTIYF.

This chain joins TRBV25-1 and TRBJ2-4, with D unclear. Germline V gene sequence: CDR1 MGHDK, CDR2 SYGVNS. The CDR3 runs to 13 residues. The V gene lost 3 bases and the J gene lost 11 bases, with 14 bases spanning the gap. Written as DNA, the CDR3 is TGTGCCAGCAGTGACTCTGTCGTCCCTGTTCAGTACTTC. This codes for CASSDSVVPVQYF. Filled out from reference TRBV25-1 and TRBJ2-4, the complete variable domain reads EADIYQTPRYLVIGTGKKITLECSQTMGHDKMYWYQQDPGMELHLIHYSYGVNSTEKGDLSSESTVSRIRTEHFPLTLESARPSHTSQYLCASSDSVVPVQYFGAGTRLSVL.

This clone occurred once. The CDR3 is CASSLNSAGETQYF. DNA of the CDR3: TGTGCCAGCAGCTTAAACTCAGCGGGAGAGACCCAGTACTTC. The chain couples TRBV7-3 to TRBJ2-5, with D perhaps TRBD2 (6 bases). CDR1 is SGHTA and CDR2 is FQGTGA in the germline V gene. The CDR3 consists of 14 residues. Trimming took off 1 base at V and 4 bases at J, with 10 bases between the two ends.

This clone was observed a few times. V is TRBV15 and J is TRBJ1-5, with D unclear. Germline CDR1 LNHNV, CDR2 YYDKDF (reference sequence). The V and J ends lost 0 bases and 4 bases respectively, with 10 bases between them. CDR3 size: 15 residues. The CDR3 DNA follows: TGTGCCACCAGCAGAGATCGAGGGATTAATCAGCCCCAGCATTTT. Protein sequence: CATSRDRGINQPQHF.

The J gene is TRBJ1-2, the V gene TRBV9; D is perhaps TRBD1 (6 bases). Germline values: CDR1 SGDLS, CDR2 YYNGEE. CDR3 length: 16 residues. The germline V and J ends were trimmed by 4 bases and 6 bases, with 22 bases remaining between them. The CDR3 nucleotides are TGTGCCAGCAGCTTTCCCAATACAGGGCCCCATCATGGCTACACCTTC. Its translation is CASSFPNTGPHHGYTF.

The chain combines TRBV29-1 with TRBJ2-1; 10 nucleotides match TRBD2. After removal of 3 bases from V and 8 bases from J, the junction contained 7 bases not matched to a gene. The CDR3 length is 14 residues. Germline CDR1 reads SQVTM; CDR2 reads ANQGSEA. CDR3 in DNA: TGCAGCGTTGAGGCTAGCGGGAGAGGCGATGAGCAGTTCTTC. Its protein product is CSVEASGRGDEQFF.

The rearrangement links TRBV7-3 to TRBJ2-5, with a weak D call TRBD2 (6 bases). Trimming shortened V by 5 bases and J by 4 bases, and 11 bases separated the two germline ends. Germline CDR1 reads SGHTA; CDR2 reads FQGTGA. The CDR3 loop spans 13 amino acids. The CDR3 region is CASSTNSGETQYF. DNA of the CDR3: TGTGCCAGCAGCACAAATAGCGGAGAGACCCAGTACTTC.

The gene calls are TRBV5-4 and TRBJ2-7, with unresolved D. Germline V gene data show CDR1 as SGHNT and CDR2 as YYREEE (reference sequence). This CDR3 comprises 14 residues. V lost 4 bases, J lost 5 bases, and 16 bases lay in between. The CDR3 protein is CASSLRLAPNEQYF. Written as DNA, the CDR3 is TGTGCCAGCAGCCTGCGGCTTGCCCCGAACGAGCAGTACTTC.

The V call is TRBV2, the J call TRBJ1-1, with 7 positions matching TRBD1. After removal of 7 bases from V and 5 bases from J, the junction contained 10 bases not matched to a gene. CDR3 length equals 14 residues. CDR1 and CDR2 from the germline V gene are SNHLY and FYNNEI. The CDR3 region has the DNA TGTGCCAGCACCGTAAGGGGGCCTTGGACTGAAGCTTTCTTT. Protein product: CASTVRGPWTEAFF.

This clone was counted a single time. The J gene is TRBJ1-2, the V gene TRBV19; 8 bases fit TRBD1. The CDR3 contains 14 residues. The ends lost 4 bases at V and 4 bases at J; junction bases unmatched: 5. Per the germline V gene, CDR1 is LNHDA and CDR2 is SQIVND (reference sequence). In DNA form, the CDR3 reads TGTGCCAGTAGTACCAGGGGGCATGGCTATGGCTACACCTTC. Translation gives CASSTRGHGYGYTF.

The V call is TRBV18, the J call TRBJ2-1; 7 bases map to TRBD2. Germline V gives CDR1 KGHSH, CDR2 LQKENI. V was clipped by 2 bases and J by 0 bases; unmatched bases: 1. The CDR3 is 15 residues long. The CDR3 loop is CASSPGLVSYNEQFF. The CDR3 DNA reads TGTGCCAGCTCACCAGGACTAGTCTCCTACAATGAGCAGTTCTTC.

The chain is built from TRBV2 and TRBJ2-3, with D perhaps matching TRBD2 (5 bases). With 4 bases removed from V and 4 bases from J, the gap between germline ends came to 9 bases. CDR1 and CDR2 (germline): SNHLY, FYNNEI. The CDR3 contains 13 residues. This chain's CDR3 is CASSGGSADTQYF. The CDR3, as DNA: TGTGCCAGCAGTGGAGGTAGCGCAGATACGCAGTATTTT.

This rearrangement joins TRBV11-1 to TRBJ2-7; 10 bases are shared with TRBD2. Unmatched junction bases numbered 4, after V lost 2 bases and J lost 6 bases. This CDR3 comprises 14 residues. Germline values: CDR1 SGHAT, CDR2 FQDESV (reference sequence). The CDR3 here is CASSLPSGGSEQYF. In DNA, the CDR3 is TGTGCCAGCAGCTTACCTAGCGGGGGCTCCGAGCAGTACTTC.

The V gene is TRBV30, the J gene TRBJ1-5; D perhaps matches TRBD1 (5 bases). The V gene lost 1 base and the J gene lost 12 bases, with 13 bases spanning the gap. CDR3 length: 12 amino acids. Germline assignment: CDR1 GTSNPN and CDR2 SVGIG (reference sequence). The CDR3 bases are TGTGCCTGGAGTGCAGGGATTGGGAACCAGCATTTT. It specifies CAWSAGIGNQHF.

V gene TRBV5-1 combines with J gene TRBJ1-3, with 7 bases matching TRBD1. CDR3 size: 13 residues. With V trimmed by 2 bases and J by 4 bases, 0 bases remained unmatched. Germline assignment: CDR1 SGHRS and CDR2 YFSETQ. The CDR3 sequence is CASSLQGGNTIYF. DNA of the CDR3: TGCGCCAGCAGCTTACAGGGGGGAAACACCATATATTTT.

The genes are TRBV7-3 and TRBJ2-1, with a possible D match to TRBD1 (5 bases). Per germline, CDR1 SGHTA and CDR2 FQGTGA. V was clipped by 2 bases and J by 5 bases, with 10 bases between them. The length of the CDR3 is 14 residues. CDR3 loop: CASSLAAGNNEQFF. In nucleotides, the CDR3 is TGTGCCAGCAGCTTAGCCGCAGGGAACAATGAGCAGTTCTTC.

This clone occurred a few times. The chain links TRBV2 to TRBJ2-7; no clear D. The CDR3 sequence is 12 residues long. Between the trimmed V and J ends, which lost 0 bases and 8 bases, there was a span of 8 bases. Per the germline V gene, CDR1 is SNHLY and CDR2 is FYNNEI. The CDR3 nucleotides read TGTGCCAGCAGTGAAGCGGCAAACAAGCAGTACTTC. This gives the protein CASSEAANKQYF.

The chain has TRBV7-8 and TRBJ1-5, with no clear D. Germline CDR1 is SGHVS and CDR2 is FQNEAQ. V was cut by 5 bases and J by 2 bases, with 10 bases left in between. This CDR3 is 14 amino acids long. The CDR3, as DNA: TGTGCCAGCAGCCTATACAGTGGCAATCAGCCCCAGCATTTT. This gives the protein CASSLYSGNQPQHF.

This chain connects TRBV7-6 to TRBJ2-5, with 7 nucleotides matching TRBD2. The CDR3 runs 14 residues. Germline trimming cut 5 bases from V and 5 bases from J; bases unmatched to any gene: 8. The germline gives CDR1 SGHVS, CDR2 FNYEAQ. CDR3 bases: TGTGCCAGCAGCGCGACGGGAGGTCGGGAGACCCAGTACTTC. Its protein product is CASSATGGRETQYF.

This clone was picked up one time. J is TRBJ1-1 and V is TRBV12-3 or TRBV12-4; D unresolved. Trimming took 8 bases from V and 5 from J, leaving 12 bases between them. The CDR3 has 12 residues. CDR3 nucleotide sequence: TGTGCCAGCGGAGGGTGGGAGACTGAAGCTTTCTTT. It specifies CASGGWETEAFF.

V gene TRBV7-8 combines with J gene TRBJ2-7; 9 bases align to TRBD1. The CDR3 spans 16 residues. V dropped 1 base and J dropped 3; count of bases not matched to a gene: 7. Per the germline V gene, CDR1 is SGHVS and CDR2 is FQNEAQ. The CDR3 sequence is CASSLGQQGAGYEQYF. The CDR3, as DNA: TGTGCCAGCAGCTTAGGACAACAGGGGGCAGGCTACGAGCAGTACTTC.

This clone was observed a handful of times. The chain joins TRBV18 to TRBJ2-1, with TRBD1 matching over 8 bases. Trimming at V came to 0 bases and at J to 4 bases, leaving 5 bases not matched to a gene. Per germline, CDR1 KGHSH and CDR2 LQKENI. CDR3 size: 16 residues. CDR3 in DNA: TGTGCCAGCTCACCACCGTCAGGGGGCTTTTACAATGAGCAGTTCTTC. Its translation: CASSPPSGGFYNEQFF. The full variable domain, its missing parts supplied by reference TRBV18 and TRBJ2-1, is NAGVMQNPRHLVRRRGQEARLRCSPMKGHSHVYWYRQLPEEGLKFMVYLQKENIIDESGMPKERFSAEFPKEGPSILRIQQVVRGDSAAYFCASSPPSGGFYNEQFFGPGTRLTVL.

The J gene is TRBJ2-1, the V gene TRBV20-1; TRBD2 agrees at 12 bases. The length of the CDR3 is 14 residues. Unmatched junction bases numbered 4, after V lost 3 bases and J lost 7 bases. Germline lookup yields CDR1 DFQATT and CDR2 SNEGSKA (reference sequence). The CDR3 sequence: CSASSTSGRNEQFF. CDR3 DNA sequence: TGCAGTGCTAGTTCGACTAGCGGGAGAAATGAGCAGTTCTTC.

The rearrangement uses TRBV29-1 and TRBJ1-5, with a possible D match to TRBD1 (6 bases). The germline CDR1 and CDR2 sequences are SQVTM and ANQGSEA. The CDR3 sequence is 16 residues long. Trimming took off 4 bases at V and 0 bases at J, with 16 bases between the two ends. The CDR3: CSVVLSGDYSNQPQHF. The CDR3 DNA is TGCAGCGTTGTTTTATCAGGGGATTATAGCAATCAGCCCCAGCATTTT.

The CDR3 DNA is TGTGCCAGCAGCGATGGACTGAGCTCTGGAAACACCATATATTTT. Translated: CASSDGLSSGNTIYF. The chain employs TRBV5-5 and TRBJ1-3; D is unresolved. Germline CDR1 SGHKS, CDR2 YYEKEE (reference sequence). V lost 4 bases, J lost 0 bases, and 11 bases lay in between. This CDR3 has 15 amino acids. The entire variable domain, with the rest obtained from reference TRBV5-5 and TRBJ1-3, is as follows: DAGVTQSPTHLIKTRGQQVTLRCSPISGHKSVSWYQQVLGQGPQFIFQYYEKEERGRGNFPDRFSARQFPNYSSELNVNALLLGDSALYLCASSDGLSSGNTIYFGEGSWLTVV.

V and J are TRBV30 and TRBJ2-2; the D is unclear. The germline V gene encodes CDR1 GTSNPN and CDR2 SVGIG (reference sequence). This CDR3 is 12 amino acids long. Trimming removed 2 bases from V and 6 bases from J, with 7 bases in between. The CDR3 reads CAWSKRAGELFF. CDR3 nucleotides: TGTGCCTGGAGTAAAAGAGCCGGGGAGCTGTTTTTT.

The chain joins TRBV24-1 to TRBJ2-1, with TRBD1 matching over 10 bases. Trimming removed 7 bases from V and 8 bases from J; junction bases left unmatched: 7. Per the germline V gene, CDR1 is KGHDR and CDR2 is SFDVKD. The CDR3 runs 14 residues. Here the CDR3 DNA reads TGTGCCACCAGCCGGACAGGGGGAGGCGATGAGCAGTTCTTC. Amino acid sequence: CATSRTGGGDEQFF.

The rearrangement links TRBV7-2 to TRBJ1-2; TRBD1 might be the D (5 bases). This CDR3 region has 13 residues. The V gene lost 5 bases and the J gene lost 6 bases, with 13 bases spanning the gap. Germline V CDR1 and CDR2: SGHTA, FQGNSA. CDR3 coding DNA: TGTGCCAGCAGCAAGACAGAAATCAATGGCTACACCTTC. It is translated as CASSKTEINGYTF.